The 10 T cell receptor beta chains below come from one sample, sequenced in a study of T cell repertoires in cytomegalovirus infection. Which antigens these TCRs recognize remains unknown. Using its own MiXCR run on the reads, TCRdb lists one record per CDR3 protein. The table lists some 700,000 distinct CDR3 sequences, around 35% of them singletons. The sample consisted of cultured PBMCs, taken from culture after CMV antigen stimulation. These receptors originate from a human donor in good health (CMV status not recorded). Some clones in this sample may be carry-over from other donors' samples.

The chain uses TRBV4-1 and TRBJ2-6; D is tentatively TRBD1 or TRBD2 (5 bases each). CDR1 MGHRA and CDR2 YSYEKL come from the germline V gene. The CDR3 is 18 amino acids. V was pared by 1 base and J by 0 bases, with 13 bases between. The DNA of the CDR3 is TGCGCCAGCAGCCAAGGGGGACGGAGAACCTCTGGGGCCAACGTCCTGACTTTC. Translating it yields CASSQGGRRTSGANVLTF.

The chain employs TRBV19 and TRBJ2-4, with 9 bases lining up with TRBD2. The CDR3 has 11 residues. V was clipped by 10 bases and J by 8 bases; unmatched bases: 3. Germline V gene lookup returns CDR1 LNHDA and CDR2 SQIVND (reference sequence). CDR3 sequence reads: CATERGDIQYF. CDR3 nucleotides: TGTGCCACCGAGCGGGGGGACATTCAGTACTTC.

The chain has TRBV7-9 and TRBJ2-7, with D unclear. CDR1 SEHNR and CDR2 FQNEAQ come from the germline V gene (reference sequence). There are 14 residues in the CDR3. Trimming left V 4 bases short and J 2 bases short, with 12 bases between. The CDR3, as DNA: TGTGCCAGCAGCTGGGTAGGGTCTCCCTACGAGCAGTACTTC. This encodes CASSWVGSPYEQYF.

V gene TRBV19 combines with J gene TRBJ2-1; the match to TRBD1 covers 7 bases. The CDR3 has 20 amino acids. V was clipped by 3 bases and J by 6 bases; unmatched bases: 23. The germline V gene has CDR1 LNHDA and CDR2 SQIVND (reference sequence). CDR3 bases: TGTGCCAGTAGTATCTTTAGTGGGACAGTGGGCCCATTCCTTTCCAATGAGCAGTTCTTC. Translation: CASSIFSGTVGPFLSNEQFF.

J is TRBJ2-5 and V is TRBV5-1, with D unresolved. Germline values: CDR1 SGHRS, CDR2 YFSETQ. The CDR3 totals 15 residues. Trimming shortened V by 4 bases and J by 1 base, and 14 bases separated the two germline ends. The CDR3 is CASSKGPILQETQYF. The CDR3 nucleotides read TGCGCCAGCAGCAAAGGACCGATCCTCCAAGAGACCCAGTACTTC.

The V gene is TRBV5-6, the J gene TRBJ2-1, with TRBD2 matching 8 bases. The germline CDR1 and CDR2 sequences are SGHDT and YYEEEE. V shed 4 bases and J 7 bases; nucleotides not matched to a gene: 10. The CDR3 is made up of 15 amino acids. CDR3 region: CASSEFFGTRNEQFF. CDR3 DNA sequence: TGTGCCAGCAGCGAGTTTTTTGGGACTAGAAATGAGCAGTTCTTC.

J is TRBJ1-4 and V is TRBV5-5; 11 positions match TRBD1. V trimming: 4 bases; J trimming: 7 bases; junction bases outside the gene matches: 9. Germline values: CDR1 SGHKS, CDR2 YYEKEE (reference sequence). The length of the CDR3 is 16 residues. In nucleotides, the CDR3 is TGTGCCAGCAGCGTCGGGACAGGGGGAAGGGGTGAAAAACTGTTTTTT. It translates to CASSVGTGGRGEKLFF. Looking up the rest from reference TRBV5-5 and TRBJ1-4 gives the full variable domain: DAGVTQSPTHLIKTRGQQVTLRCSPISGHKSVSWYQQVLGQGPQFIFQYYEKEERGRGNFPDRFSARQFPNYSSELNVNALLLGDSALYLCASSVGTGGRGEKLFFGSGTQLSVL.

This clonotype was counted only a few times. DNA of the CDR3: TGTGCCAGCAGAGTCAGGGGGGGGAGCACTGAAGCTTTCTTT. Its protein product is CASRVRGGSTEAFF. The V call is TRBV6-2 or TRBV6-3, the J call TRBJ1-1, with TRBD1 identical over 7 bases. Germline CDR1 reads MNHEY; CDR2 reads SVGEGT. V gave up 6 bases and J gave up 4 bases; unmatched junction bases: 8. This CDR3 is 14 amino acids long.

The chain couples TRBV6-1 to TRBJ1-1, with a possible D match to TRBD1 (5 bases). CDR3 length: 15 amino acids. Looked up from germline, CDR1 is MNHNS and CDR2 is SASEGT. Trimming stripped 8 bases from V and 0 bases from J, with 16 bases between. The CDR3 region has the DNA TGTGCCAGCGAATTGTCAGGGAACATGAACACTGAAGCTTTCTTT. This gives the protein CASELSGNMNTEAFF.

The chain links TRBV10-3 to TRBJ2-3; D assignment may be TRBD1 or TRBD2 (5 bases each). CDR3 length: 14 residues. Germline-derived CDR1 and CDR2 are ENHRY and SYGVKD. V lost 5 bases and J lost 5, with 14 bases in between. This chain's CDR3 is CAISIGANQDTQYF. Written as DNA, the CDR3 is TGTGCCATCAGTATCGGGGCAAATCAAGATACGCAGTATTTT.